These 15 T cell receptor beta chains were sequenced from one sample in a study of blood T cell repertoires in COVID-19. This table comes from immunoSEQ multiplex PCR, and its TCRdb copy is limited to in-frame clones, with some not included. The table lists roughly 140,000 clones, roughly 90% of them singletons. The sequencing input was PBMCs or T cells enriched from blood (not recorded which). These receptors were obtained from a woman in her thirties with acute COVID-19.

V and J are TRBV4-3 and TRBJ2-1; 14 bases map to TRBD2. This CDR3 has 14 amino acids. Germline V gene lookup returns CDR1 LGHNA and CDR2 YSLEER. With 4 bases clipped from V and 10 bases from J, the junction kept 3 bases outside the gene matches. Written as DNA, the CDR3 is TGCGCCAGCAGCCTGGGACTAGCGGGAGAGGAGCAGTTCTTC. Residues: CASSLGLAGEEQFF.

This chain uses TRBV10-3 with TRBJ2-1; D perhaps matches TRBD2 (6 bases). Germline CDR1 reads ENHRY; CDR2 reads SYGVKD. This CDR3 region has 15 residues. Trimming took off 6 bases at V and 0 bases at J, with 12 bases between the two ends. The CDR3 coding sequence is TGTGCCATCAGGAGGGACTCTAGCTCCTACAATGAGCAGTTCTTC. Its protein is CAIRRDSSSYNEQFF.

For this clone: One junction end does not reproduce the germline sequence, and a read error may be involved. J is TRBJ2-1 and V is TRBV7-7; 12 bases match TRBD2. This CDR3 has 15 amino acids. Germline-derived CDR1 and CDR2 are SSHAT and FNYEAQ (reference sequence). In nucleotides, the CDR3 is TGTGCTAGCAGCCGCGGACTAGCGGGAACTGGGGAGCAGTTCTTC. As protein: CASSRGLAGTGEQFF.

This sequence joins TRBV28 and TRBJ2-3; D is undetermined. CDR1 is MDHEN, CDR2 SYDVKM, per germline. V was trimmed by 10 bases and J by 0 bases, leaving 11 bases between them. There are 13 residues in the CDR3. The CDR3, as DNA: TGTGCCACAACCTGGGCTAGCACAGATACGCAGTATTTT. Its translation: CATTWASTDTQYF.

This chain uses TRBV12-3 or TRBV12-4 with TRBJ2-1; TRBD2 is a possible D gene (5 bases). The CDR3 totals 12 residues. Trimming left V 5 bases short and J 7 bases short, with 9 bases between. For the CDR3, the DNA is TGTGCCAGCAGTCACGGCGGGAATGAGCAGTTCTTC. It codes for CASSHGGNEQFF.

V gene TRBV2 combines with J gene TRBJ1-5, with D possibly being TRBD1 (6 bases). V lost 7 bases to trimming and J lost 0 bases, with 13 bases between them. Germline-derived CDR1 and CDR2 are SNHLY and FYNNEI. This CDR3 is built from 15 residues. CDR3 region: CASKEDSYSNQPQHF. As DNA, the CDR3 is TGTGCCAGCAAGGAGGACAGTTATAGCAATCAGCCCCAGCATTTT.

The chain joins TRBV5-5 to TRBJ1-2; TRBD1 might be the D (5 bases). Germline loops: CDR1 SGHKS, CDR2 YYEKEE (reference sequence). The CDR3 has 14 amino acids. The V gene lost 1 base and the J gene lost 4 bases, with 11 bases spanning the gap. CDR3 sequence: CASSLSRQFYGYTF. CDR3 sequence (DNA): TGTGCCAGCAGCTTGTCCCGACAGTTCTATGGCTACACCTTC.

This sequence joins TRBV5-6 and TRBJ2-7; 7 bases are shared with TRBD1. The CDR3 contains 15 residues. CDR1 and CDR2 from the germline V gene are SGHDT and YYEEEE. J was trimmed by 6 bases and V by 7 bases; bases with no gene match: 16. In DNA form, the CDR3 reads TGTGCCAGCGGGGAAGGAGGTAGGGGGCTAATCGAGCAGTACTTC. Its protein is CASGEGGRGLIEQYF.

The chain recombines TRBV10-3 with TRBJ2-1; weak D call: TRBD2 (6 bases). Looked up from germline, CDR1 is ENHRY and CDR2 is SYGVKD. With 3 bases removed from V and 7 bases from J, the gap between germline ends came to 16 bases. CDR3 length equals 15 residues. In nucleotides, the CDR3 is TGTGCCATCAGTGAATGGAGGGAGGTAGTAAATGAGCAGTTCTTC. Translating gives CAISEWREVVNEQFF.

The V call is TRBV5-5, the J call TRBJ1-1, with D maybe TRBD1 (6 bases). V dropped 3 bases and J dropped 1 base, with 7 bases sitting between them. Germline V gene sequence: CDR1 SGHKS, CDR2 YYEKEE (reference sequence). The length of the CDR3 is 13 residues. This CDR3 is CASSSTGNTEAFF. DNA for the CDR3: TGTGCCAGCAGCTCGACAGGGAACACTGAAGCTTTCTTT. The full variable domain, with the rest looked up from reference TRBV5-5 and TRBJ1-1, is DAGVTQSPTHLIKTRGQQVTLRCSPISGHKSVSWYQQVLGQGPQFIFQYYEKEERGRGNFPDRFSARQFPNYSSELNVNALLLGDSALYLCASSSTGNTEAFFGQGTRLTVV.

The rearrangement joins TRBV5-3 to TRBJ2-1; a possible D gene is TRBD1 (11 bases). TRBV5-3 is assigned to the ORF class and has an uncertain function. V was trimmed by 0 bases and J by 7 bases, leaving 23 bases between them. This CDR3 has 18 residues. The CDR3 protein is CARSLGGQGASGSNEQFF. The DNA of the CDR3 is TGTGCCAGAAGCTTGGGCGGACAGGGGGCTAGCGGGAGTAATGAGCAGTTCTTC.

This sequence joins TRBV7-2 and TRBJ2-5; 12 positions match TRBD2. CDR1 and CDR2 from the germline V gene are SGHTA and FQGNSA. The CDR3 extends over 16 amino acids. V lost 5 bases to trimming and J lost 2 bases; unmatched junction nucleotides: 6. CDR3 residues: CASSTASGGGQETQYF. The CDR3 DNA sequence: TGTGCCAGCAGCACGGCTAGCGGGGGGGGACAAGAGACCCAGTACTTC.

The chain uses TRBV28 and TRBJ1-2; D unresolved. Trimming took 6 bases from V and 1 from J, leaving 21 bases between them. The length of the CDR3 is 17 residues. Germline V gene sequence: CDR1 MDHEN, CDR2 SYDVKM. The CDR3 DNA reads as TGTGCCAGCAGACTCCACCCCGGGGAGGGTGATAACTATGGCTACACCTTC. Its translation: CASRLHPGEGDNYGYTF.

This sequence joins TRBV18 and TRBJ2-7, with D possibly matching TRBD2 (6 bases). Trimming shortened V by 6 bases and J by 2 bases, and 14 bases separated the two germline ends. This CDR3 has 14 amino acids. Germline values: CDR1 KGHSH, CDR2 LQKENI. The CDR3 here is CASSQAGAAYEQYF. DNA of the CDR3: TGTGCCAGCTCCCAAGCGGGTGCCGCCTACGAGCAGTACTTC.

This clone was counted between two and nine times. The genes are TRBV10-3 and TRBJ2-7, with D perhaps TRBD2 (5 bases). The CDR3 extends over 15 amino acids. From germline, CDR1 is ENHRY and CDR2 SYGVKD. Trimming took 3 bases from V and 7 from J, leaving 19 bases between them. The CDR3 region has the DNA TGTGCCATCAGTGAAAGCTTCGTTGGGGAGCGGGAGCAGTACTTC. It encodes CAISESFVGEREQYF.